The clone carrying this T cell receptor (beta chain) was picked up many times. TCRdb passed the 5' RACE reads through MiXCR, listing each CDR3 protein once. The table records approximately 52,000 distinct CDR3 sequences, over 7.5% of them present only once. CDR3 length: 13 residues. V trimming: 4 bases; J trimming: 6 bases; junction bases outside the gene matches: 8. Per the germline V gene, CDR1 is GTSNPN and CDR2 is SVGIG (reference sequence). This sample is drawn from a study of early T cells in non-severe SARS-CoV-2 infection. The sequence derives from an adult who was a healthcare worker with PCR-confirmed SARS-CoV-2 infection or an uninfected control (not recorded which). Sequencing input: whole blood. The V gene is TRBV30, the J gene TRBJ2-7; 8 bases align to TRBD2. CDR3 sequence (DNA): TGTGCCTGGACTGGGACTAGAAAAGGCGAGCAGTACTTC. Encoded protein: CAWTGTRKGEQYF.